Listed below are T cell receptor beta chains from one sample, sequenced in a study of blood T cell repertoires in COVID-19. TCRdb's table, derived via immunoSEQ multiplex PCR, lists solely in-frame clones and lacks some. The repertoire holds approximately 150,000 clones, with around 83% as singletons. The sequencing input was peripheral blood. The receptors were gathered from a woman aged 70-85 years who had recovered from COVID-19. Both conserved end residues are part of each CDR3. The D gene is left open where the match is weak. Only some rows state a clone size, as once, few, many or a class for expanded clones.

>-|-|TRBV19|14|TRBJ2-5
TGTGCCAGTAGTATGGGCAGGCCCCAAGAGACCCAGTACTTC
CASSMGRPQETQYF
>TRBD2|-|TRBV3-1/TRBV3-2|15|TRBJ2-7
TGTGCCAGCACCCTCCGACTAGCGGGCCCCTACGAGCAGTACTTC
CASTLRLAGPYEQYF
>-|few|TRBV3-1/TRBV3-2|12|TRBJ1-2
TGTGCCAGCAGCCAACGGGGCTATGGCTACACCTTC
CASSQRGYGYTF
>TRBD1|-|TRBV7-8|17|TRBJ2-5
TGTGCCAGCAGCTTAGGGAGGACAGGGCCCCGGGGAGAGACCCAGTACTTC
CASSLGRTGPRGETQYF
>-|once|TRBV11-2|16|TRBJ2-7
TGTGCCAGCAGCGACGTTGGGCGGGGGCTTTTACGCGAGCAGTACTTC
CASSDVGRGLLREQYF
>-|-|TRBV11-2|15|TRBJ1-4
TGTGCCAGCAGCTTATCAGGGGCGCAGGGTGAAAAACTGTTTTTT
CASSLSGAQGEKLFF
>-|once|TRBV5-4|16|TRBJ1-3
TGTGCCAGCACCAGTTCCCGGGGATCCTCTGGAAACACCATATATTTT
CASTSSRGSSGNTIYF
>TRBD1|-|TRBV18|17|TRBJ1-1
TGTGCCAGCTCACCCTTAGCGACAGGGGAGATGAACACTGAAGCTTTCTTT
CASSPLATGEMNTEAFF
>TRBD2|few|TRBV5-1|18|TRBJ2-5
TGCGCCACCTCAAGGGGCCAGACTAGCGGGGGCGCGGGGGAGACCCAGTACTTC
CATSRGQTSGGAGETQYF
>TRBD1|-|TRBV28|14|TRBJ1-4
TGTGCCATCGCAGGGGGCGGCCGGGGTGAAAAACTGTTTTTT
CAIAGGGRGEKLFF
>TRBD2|-|TRBV7-9|15|TRBJ2-7
TGTGCCAGCAGCTTAGGCGGGAGCGTCGCCTTCGAGCAGTACTTC
CASSLGGSVAFEQYF
>-|many|TRBV5-1|15|TRBJ2-2
TGCGCCAGCGGCCCGCGGCCGGGGATTACCGGGGAGCTGTTTTTT
CASGPRPGITGELFF
>-|few|TRBV7-6|14|TRBJ1-1
TGTGCCAGCAGCGCCAGAGACAGCAACACTGAAGCTTTCTTT
CASSARDSNTEAFF
>-|once|TRBV13|13|TRBJ1-1
TGTGCCAGCAGCCCCGGGAGGCTGGGTGAAGCTTTCTTT
CASSPGRLGEAFF
>TRBD2|-|TRBV5-1|14|TRBJ2-3
TGCGCCAGCAGCTTGGTTGTAGCGGGGGATACGCAGTATTTT
CASSLVVAGDTQYF
>-|-|TRBV7-3|13|TRBJ2-3
TGTGCCAGCAGCCCCGCGAGGGGGGATACGCAGTATTTT
CASSPARGDTQYF
>-|few|TRBV5-1|14|TRBJ1-2
TGCGCCAGCACCACGCAATACCCTGTAGCTGGCTACACCTTC
CASTTQYPVAGYTF
>TRBD1|-|TRBV7-9|15|TRBJ1-1
TGTGCCAGCAGCCCGCAGGGACAGGGGAACACTGAAGCTTTCTTT
CASSPQGQGNTEAFF
>TRBD1|-|TRBV6-5|13|TRBJ2-7
TGTGCCAGCAGGAGGGGGCCGGTTGAAGAGCAGTACTTC
CASRRGPVEEQYF
>-|-|TRBV6-5|13|TRBJ1-3
TGTGCCAGCAGTTACCCAGGGGGAAACACCATATATTTT
CASSYPGGNTIYF
>-|-|TRBV5-1|14|TRBJ2-5
TGCGCCAGCAGCTGGGGGCTAGGAAGCGGGACCCAGTACTTC
CASSWGLGSGTQYF
>-|-|TRBV28|15|TRBJ2-7
TGTGCCAGCAGTTTATGGGAGACAGCCTCCTACGAGCAGTACTTC
CASSLWETASYEQYF
>TRBD1|-|TRBV10-2|15|TRBJ1-5
TGCGCCAGCAGTGAGCACAGGGGGCGCGATCAGCCCCAGCATTTT
CASSEHRGRDQPQHF
>TRBD2|few|TRBV27|13|TRBJ2-2
TGTGCCAGCATGGGACTAGCGACCCCACGGGTGTTTTTT
CASMGLATPRVFF
>-|-|TRBV7-2|16|TRBJ2-1
TGTGCCAGCAGCTTAGGGGGGCCCAGGTTGGACAATGAGCAGTTCTTC
CASSLGGPRLDNEQFF
>-|-|TRBV7-2|13|TRBJ2-3
TGTGCCAGCAGCTTCGCTCCCGGAGATACGCAGTATTTT
CASSFAPGDTQYF
>-|-|TRBV18|15|TRBJ1-4
TGTGCCAGCTCACCACCAAACAGGGCTAATGAAAAACTGTTTTTT
CASSPPNRANEKLFF
>TRBD2|-|TRBV3-1/TRBV3-2|17|TRBJ2-1
TGTGCCAGCAGCCATCTTGGTAGCGGGGGGAGAGATAATGAGCAGTTCTTC
CASSHLGSGGRDNEQFF
>-|-|TRBV9|14|TRBJ1-1
TGTGCCAGCAGCGTAGTAGCGGGTGGGACTGAAGCTTTCTTT
CASSVVAGGTEAFF
>TRBD1|once|TRBV6-5|14|TRBJ1-5
TGTGCCAGCAGGCCCCAACAGGGGGCGCAGCCCCAGCATTTT
CASRPQQGAQPQHF
>-|-|TRBV3-1/TRBV3-2|14|TRBJ2-2
TGTGCCAGCAGCCAACGCAGGTACACCGGGGAGCTGTTTTTT
CASSQRRYTGELFF
>TRBD1|-|TRBV6-5|14|TRBJ1-1
TGTGCCAGCAGGTTGGACAGGGGGAACACTGAAGCTTTCTTT
CASRLDRGNTEAFF
>TRBD1|once|TRBV5-1|15|TRBJ1-2
TGCGCCAGCAGCTCGGGACAGGGCGCTACCTATGGCTACACCTTC
CASSSGQGATYGYTF
>TRBD2|-|TRBV4-3|16|TRBJ2-1
TGCGCCAGCAGCCAAACAGCGGGAGGGATATACAATGAGCAGTTCTTC
CASSQTAGGIYNEQFF
>-|-|TRBV18|15|TRBJ2-1
TGTGCCAGCTCACCTGGGGTAGCGGCAAACAATGAGCAGTTCTTC
CASSPGVAANNEQFF
>TRBD2|-|TRBV5-4|14|TRBJ2-5
TGTGCCAGCAGCTTCTGGGGGGGTGGAGAGACCCAGTACTTC
CASSFWGGGETQYF
>-|-|TRBV18|12|TRBJ2-3
TGTGCCAGCTCACCTTATCTGGATACGCAGTATTTT
CASSPYLDTQYF
>-|once|TRBV12-3/TRBV12-4|13|TRBJ1-1
TGTGCCAGCAACAACTTCAGGGGCACTGAAGCTTTCTTT
CASNNFRGTEAFF
>TRBD1|-|TRBV28|12|TRBJ1-2
TGTGCCAGCATGACAGGGCTCTATGGCTACACCTTC
CASMTGLYGYTF